The subject of this entry is one T cell receptor beta chain. The clone's antigen remains unknown. Per-nucleotide qualities are absent, and no much larger clonotype sits a single base away. The data were obtained in a study of blood T cell repertoires in COVID-19 (dated by TCRdb to 2018 to 2020). Turning to the overall study: Samples from collaborators originated in the United States, Italy and Spain and spanned both the acute and convalescent phases of COVID-19. The repertoires were made available in a free public database intended to serve as a resource for research on the immune response to SARS-CoV-2. Where HLA class I and class II types were available, the types were taken from metadata supplied by the sample provider, not from assay-based typing. Deeply sampled blood TCRbeta repertoires from subjects exposed to, actively infected with, or recovered from COVID-19 were included in the dataset. Samples came from the ongoing ImmuneRACE study (first 160 participants) plus 1,254 subjects from 6 global collaborators. The material from the prospective study consisted of cDNA or gDNA derived from T cells, B-cell-depleted T cells, or PBMCs. Nearly every sample came with metadata listing a de-identified subject ID, COVID-19 status, age in years and sex. Overall study results and their limits: How much clinical and demographic metadata was included differed by source and by participant, and the metadata was provided uncurated.

Participants in the prospective study were enrolled through a virtual design, were aged roughly 18 to 100 years, and lived in under 25 United States geographic areas. Cohort assignment in the prospective study relied on participant-reported clinical history from a screening survey and a study questionnaire. Recovered participants in ImmuneRACE Cohort 3 were defined by two consecutive negative NP/OP PCR tests, clearance by a healthcare professional, or resolution of symptoms. Mobile phlebotomists in the prospective study collected whole blood, serum and a nasopharyngeal or oropharyngeal swab from every participant. Prospective study participants could optionally give additional blood draws and questionnaires over an approximately two-month period. Before DNA extraction, prospective study blood samples were shipped either frozen or at room temperature. The immunoSEQ Assay, a bias-controlled multiplex PCR, was used to amplify TCRbeta CDR3 regions from genomic DNA. The study's own analysis went as follows. Nucleated cell counts per sample were estimated from amplification of reference gene primers within the assay. To quantify the absolute abundance of each unique TCRbeta CDR3 rearrangement, sequence reads were collapsed and filtered. For each sample, productive Simpson clonality was calculated by taking the square root of Simpson's diversity index across productive rearrangements. Held by TCRdb, this immuneACCESS table contains in-frame sequences only and omits some clones. Under half of the omission traces to an unresolved V gene where checked; the cause of the rest is unknown. The V and J calls and clone size come from that table; D and trimming were worked out from the DNA. The sample data list a few hundred thousand clones, and around 84% of these were observed just once. 1.5% to 2% of the sample rests with the top ten.

From the germline V gene, CDR1 is SGHVS and CDR2 is FQNEAQ. The V end loses 0 bases and the J end loses 6 bases, and a stretch of 21 bases separates them. The CDR3 covers 17 residues, taking in both the cysteine and the phenylalanine. The retained sequence is limited to the CDR3, 51 bases, with the frame set at the first base. The sample taken for sequencing was PBMCs or T cells enriched from blood (not recorded which). The receptor chain draws on TRBV7-8 and TRBJ2-7; a tentative D call is TRBD2 (6 bases match). The sequence was collected from a man aged 35-49 years who had recovered from COVID-19. CDR3 loop: CASSLATSSPLGGEQYF. In nucleotides, the sequence is TGTGCCAGCAGCTTAGCGACTAGTTCCCCCCTCGGCGGCGAGCAGTACTTC.